This passage covers 11 T cell receptor beta chains from one sample sequenced in a study of identical twins. TCRdb re-called the 5' RACE reads with MiXCR, one entry per CDR3 protein. The sample lists 700,000 or so distinct CDR3 sequences, 8.5% to 9.5% occurring once. The sample was also reused in another study, on yellow fever vaccine responses in identical twins.

Sequenced: PBMCs. These receptors came from a woman aged 18-35 years in good health.

V gene TRBV7-6 combines with J gene TRBJ2-1; D is possibly TRBD2 (5 bases). Germline V lookup: CDR1 SGHVS, CDR2 FNYEAQ. CDR3 length: 14 residues. V was trimmed by 2 bases and J by 8 bases, leaving 13 bases between them. The CDR3 protein is CASSLSGERHEQFF. The CDR3 DNA is TGTGCCAGCAGCTTATCTGGGGAGCGTCATGAGCAGTTCTTC.

This clonotype was seen a handful of times. The V and J genes are TRBV5-1 and TRBJ2-7, with D unresolved. This CDR3 comprises 12 residues. V shed 3 bases and J shed 11 bases, with 15 bases lying between them. Germline-derived CDR1 and CDR2 are SGHRS and YFSETQ. The CDR3, as DNA: TGCGCCAGCAGCTCGGACGGCAGTTCGAAGTACTTC. Translation: CASSSDGSSKYF.

This clonotype was counted only a few times. The chain recombines TRBV4-3 with TRBJ1-3, with D hard to call. V lost 0 bases, J lost 0 bases, and 6 bases lay in between. Germline CDR1 is LGHNA and CDR2 is YSLEER. The CDR3 runs to 15 residues. CDR3 loop: CASSQDRFSGNTIYF. The CDR3 bases are TGCGCCAGCAGCCAAGATAGGTTCTCTGGAAACACCATATATTTT.

The genes are TRBV2 and TRBJ2-6; 10 bases map to TRBD1. The CDR3 is 14 amino acids. V shed 5 bases, J shed 8 bases, and the junction held 3 bases outside the gene matches. From germline, CDR1 is SNHLY and CDR2 FYNNEI. The CDR3 loop reads CASSPGQGTNVLTF. CDR3 DNA sequence: TGTGCCAGCAGTCCGGGACAGGGGACCAACGTCCTGACTTTC. Full variable domain (missing parts from reference TRBV2 and TRBJ2-6): EPEVTQTPSHQVTQMGQEVILRCVPISNHLYFYWYRQILGQKVEFLVSFYNNEISEKSEIFDDQFSVERPDGSNFTLKIRSTKLEDSAMYFCASSPGQGTNVLTFGAGSRLTVL.

The V and J genes are TRBV6-1 and TRBJ1-5, with 7 bases aligning to TRBD1. The CDR3 is made up of 15 amino acids. Germline V gene sequence: CDR1 MNHNS, CDR2 SASEGT. The V segment lost 6 bases and the J segment 4 bases; nucleotides outside the gene matches: 9. CDR3 bases: TGTGCCAGCAGCCAACGACAGGGAGGGAATCAGCCCCAGCATTTT. Protein product: CASSQRQGGNQPQHF.

Ten or more counts support this clonotype. The chain has TRBV28 and TRBJ1-5; D is unresolved. V was pared by 3 bases and J by 0 bases, with 9 bases between. CDR1 is MDHEN and CDR2 is SYDVKM in the germline V gene. The CDR3 is 15 amino acids. CDR3 sequence (DNA): TGTGCCAGCAGTTTCGCGGGAAGTAGCAATCAGCCCCAGCATTTT. This sequence encodes CASSFAGSSNQPQHF.

The rearrangement uses TRBV2 and TRBJ2-3; D perhaps matches TRBD2 (6 bases). The length of the CDR3 is 14 residues. From germline, CDR1 is SNHLY and CDR2 FYNNEI. With 9 bases removed from V and 2 bases from J, the gap between germline ends came to 15 bases. CDR3 in DNA: TGTGCCAGGGGGGAGGCGGAATACACAGATACGCAGTATTTT. This gives the protein CARGEAEYTDTQYF.

V and J are TRBV5-6 and TRBJ2-3; D may be TRBD1 (6 bases). This CDR3 region has 15 residues. V shed 2 bases and J shed 2 bases, with 12 bases lying between them. Germline V gives CDR1 SGHDT, CDR2 YYEEEE. Here the CDR3 reads CASSFGKGDTDTQYF. The CDR3 coding sequence is TGTGCCAGCAGCTTCGGGAAGGGGGACACAGATACGCAGTATTTT.

The rearrangement uses TRBV7-2 and TRBJ2-3, with D possibly TRBD1 on 7 matching bases. The V gene's germline CDR1 is SGHTA and CDR2 FQGNSA. Trimming removed 6 bases from V and 5 bases from J, with 12 bases in between. The CDR3 covers 13 residues. CDR3 nucleotide sequence: TGTGCCAGCAGTTTCAGGGGGGAAGATACGCAGTATTTT. Protein sequence: CASSFRGEDTQYF. The variable domain in full, completed from reference TRBV7-2 and TRBJ2-3, reads GAGVSQSPSNKVTEKGKDVELRCDPISGHTALYWYRQSLGQGLEFLIYFQGNSAPDKSGLPSDRFSAERTGGSVSTLTIQRTQQEDSAVYLCASSFRGEDTQYFGPGTRLTVL.

This chain joins TRBV21-1 and TRBJ1-1; TRBD1 was called by the table and not checked on the DNA. TRBV21-1 is a pseudogene segment. The CDR3 totals 15 residues. The CDR3 sequence is CASTLWGRKNTEAFF. CDR3 DNA sequence: TGTGCCAGCACCCTGTGGGGCAGGAAGAACACTGAAGCTTTCTTT.

In this sample, this clonotype turned up a few times. The J gene is TRBJ2-3, the V gene TRBV12-3 or TRBV12-4; 9 bases agree with TRBD2. Trimming took 6 bases from V and 2 from J; bases not matched to a gene: 9. The CDR3 sequence is 16 residues long. The CDR3 DNA sequence: TGTGCCAGCAGAAATCGGGCGGGAGGGCTCACAGATACGCAGTATTTT. This translates into CASRNRAGGLTDTQYF.